This TCR beta chain was sequenced for a study of blood T cell repertoires in COVID-19. Study context: The origin of the acute and convalescent COVID-19 samples was the United States, Italy and Spain. PBMCs, B-cell-depleted T cells, or T cells provided the cDNA or gDNA that made up the material.

Authors' analysis steps: Reference gene primer amplification gave nucleated cell count estimates. The method was immunoSEQ multiplex PCR; TCRdb's version includes in-frame clones alone and lacks a portion of them. V, J and clone size derive from that table, while D and trimming were established from the DNA sequence. The table shows roughly 83,000 clones, with approximately 86% occurring only once. V dropped 0 bases and J dropped 0 bases, with 12 bases sitting between them. From germline, CDR1 is SGHRS and CDR2 YFSETQ. The length of the CDR3 is 16 residues. Sequenced material: peripheral blood. This TCR was recovered from an elderly man with active or convalescent COVID-19. V gene TRBV5-1 combines with J gene TRBJ1-2; tentatively, D is TRBD1 (5 bases). The CDR3 is CASSLGPGITNYGYTF. The DNA for the CDR3 is TGCGCCAGCAGCTTGGGGCCAGGGATTACTAACTATGGCTACACCTTC.